This T cell receptor beta chain was profiled in a study of CXCR3-negative and CXCR3-positive naive CD8 T cells. Study background: Overall TRB read output was some 140 million, and each library contained about 1.5 +/- 0.3 million reads. Study-level findings and limits: Diversity ran similarly high across both naive subsets but far lower in memory CD8+ cells. When CXCR3-positive naive cells were set against CXCR3-negative naive cells, the former had more hydrophobic TRB CDR3s.

The libraries of TRB cDNA were prepared using 5' RACE with UMI labels. After re-calling the 5' RACE reads, TCRdb lists one entry per CDR3 protein, DNA absent. Here the sample table reports around 150,000 distinct CDR3 sequences. A note on this clonotype: Its antigen remains unknown.

Each CD8+ T cell subset was sorted in triplicate, around 300,000 cells each. Sequencing was carried out using naive CXCR3+ CD8+ T cells from blood. Subset described: CD45RO-CCR7+CD27+CD95- naive CD8+ T cells expressing CXCR3 (TNR3+). The TCR originated in a human donor in good health. Some clones in this sample may be carry-over from other donors' samples.

CDR3 loop: CASSLFRGGYEQYF. The chain couples TRBV28 to TRBJ2-7; lacking DNA, the TRBD2 call made by TCRdb goes unchecked. There are 14 residues in the CDR3. Germline V gives CDR1 MDHEN, CDR2 SYDVKM.